Below are 21 T cell receptor beta chains sequenced from a single sample in a study of shared clonotypes between healthy human individuals. Some clones are missing from TCRdb's copy, which holds only in-frame ones; the method was immunoSEQ multiplex PCR. The sample has about 730,000 clones; 55% to 80% are singletons. Sequenced: memory CD4+ T cells sorted from blood. Specified subset: CD45RA-negative fraction. The receptor source for this set is a woman in her twenties or thirties in good health.

The chain joins TRBV2 to TRBJ2-4, with no clear D. This CDR3 region has 14 residues. Trimming left V 4 bases short and J 3 bases short, with 10 bases between. The germline CDR1 and CDR2 sequences are SNHLY and FYNNEI. CDR3 in DNA: TGTGCCAGCAGTGCCCCCAGAGACAAAAACATTCAGTACTTC. The encoded protein is CASSAPRDKNIQYF.

A note on this clone: Other DNA sequences of this sample code for an identical CDR3. The gene calls are TRBV18 and TRBJ2-7; D is perhaps TRBD2 (6 bases). The CDR3 has 13 amino acids. Germline CDR1 KGHSH, CDR2 LQKENI. Trimming removed 6 bases at V and 3 bases at J, with 12 bases between. CDR3 DNA sequence: TGTGCCAGCTCGCCGGACTATTACTACGAGCAGTACTTC. Translation: CASSPDYYYEQYF. The variable domain in full, with the rest retrieved from reference TRBV18 and TRBJ2-7, is NAGVMQNPRHLVRRRGQEARLRCSPMKGHSHVYWYRQLPEEGLKFMVYLQKENIIDESGMPKERFSAEFPKEGPSILRIQQVVRGDSAAYFCASSPDYYYEQYFGPGTRLTVT.

Only a few counts were recorded for this clone. This sequence joins TRBV18 and TRBJ2-1; TRBD2 matches at 10 bases. CDR1 KGHSH and CDR2 LQKENI come from the germline V gene. The CDR3 has 14 residues. Trimming took 5 bases from V and 7 from J; bases not matched to a gene: 5. CDR3 nucleotides: TGTGCCAGCTCAGCTAGCGGGAGTAGTAATGAGCAGTTCTTC. It translates to CASSASGSSNEQFF.

The J gene is TRBJ2-3, the V gene TRBV10-3; a weak D match, TRBD2 (6 bases). Germline V gene data show CDR1 as ENHRY and CDR2 as SYGVKD. The CDR3 is made up of 14 amino acids. With 6 bases removed from V and 3 bases from J, the gap between germline ends came to 13 bases. CDR3 residues: CAISDFRGTDTQYF. Written as DNA, the CDR3 is TGTGCCATCAGCGACTTCCGGGGGACAGATACGCAGTATTTT.

V gene TRBV5-1 combines with J gene TRBJ2-2; 11 bases match TRBD1. Germline V CDR1 and CDR2: SGHRS, YFSETQ. CDR3 length: 15 residues. The ends lost 4 bases at V and 4 bases at J; junction bases unmatched: 3. The CDR3 DNA sequence: TGCGCCAGCAGCCGGGGACAGGGGGGCACCGGGGAGCTGTTTTTT. Its protein product is CASSRGQGGTGELFF.

The genes are TRBV11-2 and TRBJ2-1; 13 nucleotides match TRBD2. The CDR3 consists of 15 residues. Germline CDR1 and CDR2: SGHAT and FQNNGV. The trim removed 4 bases at V and 5 bases at J, leaving 2 bases unmatched. CDR3 DNA: TGTGCCAGCAGCTCAGGACTAGCGGGAGACAATGAGCAGTTCTTC. As protein: CASSSGLAGDNEQFF. The full variable domain, rest sourced from reference TRBV11-2 and TRBJ2-1, is EAGVAQSPRYKIIEKRQSVAFWCNPISGHATLYWYQQILGQGPKLLIQFQNNGVVDDSQLPKDRFSAERLKGVDSTLKIQPAKLEDSAVYLCASSSGLAGDNEQFFGPGTRLTVL.

This chain joins TRBV7-2 and TRBJ2-5; possibly TRBD2 for D (5 bases). The germline V gene has CDR1 SGHTA and CDR2 FQGNSA. The CDR3 contains 11 residues. Trimming removed 5 bases from V and 4 bases from J, with 5 bases in between. The CDR3 nucleotides read TGTGCCAGCAGCCGGGGAGAGACCCAGTACTTC. Translating it yields CASSRGETQYF.

The rearrangement joins TRBV19 to TRBJ1-2; 7 positions agree with TRBD1. The V segment lost 11 bases and the J segment 2 bases; nucleotides outside the gene matches: 5. The CDR3 extends over 12 amino acids. Germline lookup yields CDR1 LNHDA and CDR2 SQIVND (reference sequence). CDR3 bases: TGTGCCGGAGGGGGCGCGAACTATGGCTACACCTTC. It yields the protein CAGGGANYGYTF.

The CDR3 nucleotides are TGCGCCAGCAGCTCGGGAGATCGGACAGATACGCAGTATTTT. Its protein is CASSSGDRTDTQYF. The genes are TRBV5-1 and TRBJ2-3; D perhaps matches TRBD2 (6 bases). The CDR3 loop spans 14 amino acids. Germline CDR1 is SGHRS and CDR2 is YFSETQ. Trimming left V 3 bases short and J 3 bases short, with 11 bases between.

This chain uses TRBV28 with TRBJ2-3; 12 bases map to TRBD2. CDR1 is MDHEN, CDR2 SYDVKM, per germline. With V trimmed by 5 bases and J by 4 bases, 4 bases remained unmatched. CDR3 length: 15 amino acids. DNA of the CDR3: TGTGCCAGCAGTCCTAGCGGGAGGGCGGCAGATACGCAGTATTTT. Protein: CASSPSGRAADTQYF.

J is TRBJ2-7 and V is TRBV28; D might be TRBD1 (6 bases). Per the germline V gene, CDR1 is MDHEN and CDR2 is SYDVKM. Trimming left V 4 bases short and J 5 bases short, with 15 bases between. This CDR3 is built from 14 residues. CDR3 DNA: TGTGCCAGCAGTTCCTCGACAGGACGCAACGAGCAGTACTTC. Protein product: CASSSSTGRNEQYF.

This chain links TRBV19 with TRBJ2-2; TRBD1 matches at 7 bases. V gave up 7 bases and J gave up 3 bases; unmatched junction bases: 5. CDR3 length: 14 amino acids. Germline V gene lookup returns CDR1 LNHDA and CDR2 SQIVND (reference sequence). CDR3 DNA: TGTGCCAGTAACCATCAGGGGGACACCGGGGAGCTGTTTTTT. This encodes CASNHQGDTGELFF.

The CDR3: CSVTGFKNIQYF. CDR3 nucleotides: TGCAGCGTGACAGGGTTCAAAAACATTCAGTACTTC. The V and J genes are TRBV29-1 and TRBJ2-4, with 7 bases fitting TRBD1. The germline V gene encodes CDR1 SQVTM and CDR2 ANQGSEA. The CDR3 has 12 amino acids. The J segment lost 3 bases and the V segment lost 6 bases, leaving 2 bases of the junction unmatched.

The V and J genes are TRBV13 and TRBJ2-1, with 11 bases matching TRBD2. Trimming cost V 5 bases and J 0 bases; bases outside gene matches: 9. The germline gives CDR1 PRHDT, CDR2 FYEKMQ (reference sequence). The CDR3 covers 18 residues. The CDR3 DNA reads TGTGCCAGCAGCCGAACTAGCGGGAGTGGATTCTCCTACAATGAGCAGTTCTTC. It translates to CASSRTSGSGFSYNEQFF. Combining the CDR3 with reference TRBV13 and TRBJ2-1 gives the whole variable domain AAGVIQSPRHLIKEKRETATLKCYPIPRHDTVYWYQQGPGQDPQFLISFYEKMQSDKGSIPDRFSAQQFSDYHSELNMSSLELGDSALYFCASSRTSGSGFSYNEQFFGPGTRLTVL.

This chain connects TRBV2 to TRBJ2-3; unclear D gene. Trimming cost V 2 bases and J 4 bases, with 10 bases left between them. The CDR3 has 14 residues. Looked up from germline, CDR1 is SNHLY and CDR2 is FYNNEI. CDR3 in DNA: TGTGCCAGCAGTGAAATGGTTACGGCAGATACGCAGTATTTT. Its protein product is CASSEMVTADTQYF.

The count of this clone is one. This chain connects TRBV7-3 to TRBJ1-4; the D is unclear. This CDR3 is built from 12 residues. The germline V gene encodes CDR1 SGHTA and CDR2 FQGTGA. With 5 bases removed from V and 10 bases from J, the gap between germline ends came to 11 bases. CDR3 DNA: TGTGCCAGCAGCCGTGGGGAAGGAAAACTGTTTTTT. As protein: CASSRGEGKLFF. Looking up the rest from reference TRBV7-3 and TRBJ1-4 gives the full variable domain: GAGVSQTPSNKVTEKGKYVELRCDPISGHTALYWYRQSLGQGPEFLIYFQGTGAADDSGLPNDRFFAVRPEGSVSTLKIQRTERGDSAVYLCASSRGEGKLFFGSGTQLSVL.

The chain couples TRBV19 to TRBJ1-3, with D unresolved. The CDR3 extends over 14 amino acids. The germline gives CDR1 LNHDA, CDR2 SQIVND (reference sequence). V lost 5 bases and J lost 0, with 8 bases in between. In nucleotides, the CDR3 is TGTGCCAGTAGTCTAACCAGCTCTGGAAACACCATATATTTT. It encodes CASSLTSSGNTIYF.

The chain carries TRBV2 and TRBJ1-1; tentatively, D is TRBD1 (5 bases). Germline lookup yields CDR1 SNHLY and CDR2 FYNNEI. The germline V and J ends were trimmed by 2 bases and 7 bases, with 14 bases remaining between them. This CDR3 is built from 14 residues. The CDR3 protein is CASSERRSQGEAFF. CDR3 nucleotide sequence: TGTGCCAGCAGTGAACGACGGAGTCAGGGTGAAGCTTTCTTT.

The chain is built from TRBV18 and TRBJ1-2; D is perhaps TRBD1 (5 bases). Trimming stripped 3 bases from V and 8 bases from J, with 13 bases between. The length of the CDR3 is 13 residues. CDR1 KGHSH and CDR2 LQKENI come from the germline V gene. Here the CDR3 reads CASSPPGSGGYTF. The CDR3 bases are TGTGCCAGCTCACCTCCAGGGTCGGGGGGCTACACCTTC.

This clone was seen once. This chain connects TRBV7-9 to TRBJ2-1; the D gene is possibly TRBD2 (6 bases). V was clipped by 4 bases and J by 4 bases, with 8 bases between them. Germline V gene sequence: CDR1 SEHNR, CDR2 FQNEAQ (reference sequence). This CDR3 region has 13 residues. CDR3 nucleotide sequence: TGTGCCAGCAGCTCGACTAGGTACAATGAGCAGTTCTTC. Encoded protein: CASSSTRYNEQFF.

CDR3 nucleotide sequence: TGTGCCAGCAGCCACTCTTACAGCGGAGCCTATGGCTACACCTTC. Encoded protein: CASSHSYSGAYGYTF. This chain uses TRBV6-5 with TRBJ1-2; D uncertain. The germline V and J ends were trimmed by 6 bases and 4 bases, with 18 bases remaining between them. This CDR3 spans 15 amino acids. CDR1 and CDR2 from the germline V gene are MNHEY and SVGAGI.